Each of the 21 T cell receptor beta chains below was sequenced from the same sample in a study of blood T cell repertoires in COVID-19 (dated by TCRdb to 2020 to 2022). The library was prepared using the immunoSEQ multiplex PCR assay. TCRdb carries this immuneACCESS record with in-frame sequences only. Its versions omit some clonotypes, under half of them owing to an unresolved V gene in the studies checked, with the rest unexplained. In all, the sample holds approximately 350,000 clones, and 86% of those were seen once. The ten largest clones take up 7% to 7.5% of the sample. The sample comprised peripheral blood. The source of these receptors is a woman aged 60 to 75 with COVID-19, enrolled during active disease.

This rearrangement joins TRBV12-3 or TRBV12-4 to TRBJ1-2; D is perhaps TRBD1 (6 bases). V was cut by 6 bases and J by 3 bases, with 11 bases left in between. The CDR3 sequence is 13 residues long. CDR3 residues: CASRPGADYGYTF. The CDR3 nucleotides are TGTGCCAGCAGGCCAGGGGCCGACTATGGCTACACCTTC.

The CDR3 region has the DNA TGTGCCAGCAGCGTAGCACCTAGCTCGGGAGAGACCCAGTACTTC. Translated, it gives CASSVAPSSGETQYF. V and J are TRBV9 and TRBJ2-5; D perhaps matches TRBD2 (5 bases). V was shortened by 0 bases and J by 4 bases, with 13 bases between the two germline ends. This CDR3 has 15 amino acids. Germline CDR1 SGDLS, CDR2 YYNGEE.

V and J are TRBV7-3 and TRBJ2-3, with D maybe TRBD2 (6 bases). Trimming took 5 bases from V and 2 from J, leaving 29 bases between them. Germline V gene lookup returns CDR1 SGHTA and CDR2 FQGTGA. CDR3 length equals 20 residues. The CDR3 sequence is CASSPIGAGSGVPPTDTQYF. Here the CDR3 DNA reads TGTGCCAGCAGCCCAATCGGCGCGGGGAGTGGAGTCCCTCCCACAGATACGCAGTATTTT.

The chain joins TRBV2 to TRBJ1-6; D call uncertain. V lost 5 bases and J lost 8, with 13 bases in between. Germline loops: CDR1 SNHLY, CDR2 FYNNEI. This CDR3 has 14 residues. CDR3 nucleotides: TGTGCCAGCAGTCCCGGACTATCATATTCACCCCTCCACTTT. Protein: CASSPGLSYSPLHF.

The chain has TRBV4-1 and TRBJ1-5; 9 bases are shared with TRBD1. CDR1 is MGHRA and CDR2 is YSYEKL in the germline V gene. This CDR3 is 15 amino acids long. V shed 5 bases and J 6 bases; nucleotides not matched to a gene: 8. The CDR3 loop is CASSSHGTGFQPQHF. The CDR3 region has the DNA TGCGCCAGCAGCTCCCACGGGACAGGGTTTCAGCCCCAGCATTTT.

This rearrangement joins TRBV28 to TRBJ2-7; the match to TRBD2 covers 7 bases. The germline CDR1 and CDR2 sequences are MDHEN and SYDVKM. This CDR3 has 14 residues. V gave up 5 bases and J gave up 2 bases; unmatched junction bases: 6. The CDR3 nucleotides read TGTGCCAGCAGTACCGGCGGGGGAGCCTACGAGCAGTACTTC. Translation: CASSTGGGAYEQYF.

The rearrangement uses TRBV7-9 and TRBJ2-5; D remains ambiguous. The V end lost 4 bases, the J end lost 1 base, and 10 bases lay between the germline ends. CDR3 length: 14 residues. Germline CDR1 and CDR2: SEHNR and FQNEAQ (reference sequence). The CDR3 DNA is TGTGCCAGCAGCTCCACTGGTAGCCAAGAGACCCAGTACTTC. This codes for CASSSTGSQETQYF.

At least ten counts were recorded for this clone. V usage is TRBV12-3 or TRBV12-4 and J usage is TRBJ1-2; D is unclear. Deletions cut 7 bases from V and 0 bases from J, with 9 bases between. The CDR3 contains 13 residues. DNA of the CDR3: TGTGCCAGCAAAGGAGCAGCTAACTATGGCTACACCTTC. It is translated as CASKGAANYGYTF.

The table lists this clone with a count of one. The rearrangement uses TRBV7-3 and TRBJ2-7, with 9 nucleotides matching TRBD1. The CDR3 spans 16 residues. In germline, CDR1 is SGHTA, CDR2 FQGTGA. Trimming removed 5 bases from V and 3 bases from J; junction bases left unmatched: 11. The CDR3 spells CASSQAPGQGNYEQYF. The CDR3 DNA is TGTGCCAGCAGCCAAGCACCAGGACAGGGGAACTACGAGCAGTACTTC.

The V and J genes are TRBV29-1 and TRBJ2-1; a weak D match, TRBD1 (6 bases). CDR3 length: 18 residues. Germline V lookup: CDR1 SQVTM, CDR2 ANQGSEA. Deletions cut 3 bases from V and 2 bases from J, with 23 bases between. In DNA form, the CDR3 reads TGCAGCGTTGACGCCCCCCGTGAGGTGGGGGCACCCTACAATGAGCAGTTCTTC. Residues: CSVDAPREVGAPYNEQFF.

The count of this clone is one. This chain links TRBV19 with TRBJ1-1, with 8 bases identical to TRBD1. The length of the CDR3 is 17 residues. Germline V gives CDR1 LNHDA, CDR2 SQIVND (reference sequence). V shed 1 base and J 8 bases; nucleotides not matched to a gene: 15. The DNA of the CDR3 is TGTGCCAGTAGTATAGTGGCGGGACAGGCGGGATCATCCGAAGCTTTCTTT. Translating gives CASSIVAGQAGSSEAFF.

The chain couples TRBV6-1 to TRBJ1-6; TRBD1 agrees at 9 bases. CDR3 length equals 17 residues. After removal of 0 bases from V and 2 bases from J, the junction contained 2 bases not matched to a gene. Germline V gene data show CDR1 as MNHNS and CDR2 as SASEGT. CDR3 protein: CASSEATGGTYNSPLHF. CDR3 sequence (DNA): TGTGCCAGCAGTGAAGCCACAGGGGGCACCTATAATTCACCCCTCCACTTT.

The chain employs TRBV11-2 and TRBJ1-1; TRBD1 is a possible D gene (5 bases). With 5 bases removed from V and 13 bases from J, the gap between germline ends came to 11 bases. The germline V gene has CDR1 SGHAT and CDR2 FQNNGV. The CDR3 spans 10 residues. In DNA form, the CDR3 reads TGTGCCAGCAGCAACCAGGGCGTTTTCTTT. This gives the protein CASSNQGVFF.

J is TRBJ2-1 and V is TRBV9, with 9 bases matching TRBD1. This CDR3 is built from 15 residues. The V segment lost 4 bases and the J segment 5 bases; nucleotides outside the gene matches: 7. Per germline, CDR1 SGDLS and CDR2 YYNGEE. CDR3 residues: CASSPWTGANNEQFF. In DNA form, the CDR3 reads TGTGCCAGCAGCCCCTGGACAGGGGCCAACAATGAGCAGTTCTTC.

This chain joins TRBV13 and TRBJ2-2; 11 nucleotides match TRBD1. The CDR3 has 18 residues. Trimming took 7 bases from V and 2 from J; bases not matched to a gene: 12. The germline V gene has CDR1 PRHDT and CDR2 FYEKMQ (reference sequence). CDR3 sequence (DNA): TGTGCCAGCACCTCAGTCCGGGACAGGGGGGTTAACACCGGGGAGCTGTTTTTT. It yields the protein CASTSVRDRGVNTGELFF.

J is TRBJ2-2 and V is TRBV24-1; 7 bases agree with TRBD1. Germline V gene data show CDR1 as KGHDR and CDR2 as SFDVKD. The CDR3 runs to 15 residues. V lost 6 bases and J lost 6; bases outside the gene matches: 9. CDR3 sequence: CATSQGTASPGELFF. DNA for the CDR3: TGTGCCACCAGTCAGGGGACAGCAAGTCCCGGGGAGCTGTTTTTT.

The chain is built from TRBV11-2 and TRBJ2-5, with D possibly being TRBD1 (5 bases). Between the trimmed V and J ends, which lost 2 bases and 5 bases, there was a span of 12 bases. CDR1 is SGHAT and CDR2 is FQNNGV in the germline V gene. The length of the CDR3 is 14 residues. CDR3 nucleotide sequence: TGTGCCAGCAGCTTATCAGGGTTCGGGGAGACCCAGTACTTC. Amino acid sequence: CASSLSGFGETQYF.

This clone was counted once. The V and J genes are TRBV6-5 and TRBJ1-1; TRBD1 agrees at 10 bases. CDR3 length: 13 residues. Germline V gives CDR1 MNHEY, CDR2 SVGAGI. V lost 5 bases, J lost 5 bases, and 2 bases stayed unmatched. The CDR3 reads CASSPDRGTEAFF. DNA of the CDR3: TGTGCCAGCAGTCCGGACAGGGGGACTGAAGCTTTCTTT.

The gene calls are TRBV29-1 and TRBJ2-7; 9 bases are a match to TRBD1. The CDR3 consists of 15 residues. The germline gives CDR1 SQVTM, CDR2 ANQGSEA. V trimming: 0 bases; J trimming: 7 bases; junction bases outside the gene matches: 10. The CDR3 DNA reads as TGCAGCGTTGAAGAGACACAGACAGGGGGTTGGGAGCAGTACTTC. It translates to CSVEETQTGGWEQYF.

This chain uses TRBV6-5 with TRBJ2-6, with a tentative D call TRBD2 (5 bases). The CDR3 loop spans 15 amino acids. The V and J ends lost 6 bases and 0 bases respectively, with 9 bases between them. CDR1 is MNHEY and CDR2 is SVGAGI in the germline V gene. In DNA, the CDR3 is TGTGCCAGCAGGCTACGGGACTCTGGGGCCAACGTCCTGACTTTC. Protein sequence: CASRLRDSGANVLTF.

In its sample, this clone was seen once. The chain combines TRBV2 with TRBJ1-6; 7 positions agree with TRBD1. This CDR3 spans 15 amino acids. Germline V gene sequence: CDR1 SNHLY, CDR2 FYNNEI. J gave up 4 bases and V 5 bases, and 5 bases lay outside the gene matches. CDR3 sequence reads: CASSRQGGYNSPLHF. Written as DNA, the CDR3 is TGTGCCAGCAGTAGGCAGGGGGGTTATAATTCACCCCTCCACTTT.